This TCR beta chain was captured by sequencing in a study of cytomegalovirus exposure and HLA in healthy donors (TCRdb year 2017). Describing the broader study: In an earlier analysis of under 750 of the donors, about 270 Gb of sequence data and 95 million to 130 million unique TCR beta sequences from roughly 200 million T cells were reported. Rather than drawing on any new phenotypic data, the later analysis identified candidate immune exposures from TCR beta sequences and the way those sequences occurred across donors. Among the roughly 400 genotyped donors, approximately 76% belonged to the genetic ancestry cluster associated with self-reported Caucasian donors. An early release covering roughly 640 HLA-typed donors comprised approximately 290 gigabases of sequencing data and around 80 million unique TCR sequences. A separate validation cohort of over a hundred different subjects was used in addition to the roughly 700-subject first cohort. Among 300 to 500 genotyped donors of the cohort, an average of approximately 240,000 unique TCR beta nucleotide sequences was sequenced per donor, of which 15% to 20% were non-productive. To study patterns of TCR occurrence, a later analysis re-analyzed previously published TCR beta repertoires from 650 to 750 donors and added high-resolution HLA genotyping. The number of donors typed differed by locus, with 629-630 for A, B, C, DRB1 and DQB1, more than 500 for DQA1, 606 for DPA1, and 450 to 480 for DPB1. Donor age, sex, ethnicity and CMV serostatus were compiled together with the repertoire data. Both class I and class II loci were covered by HLA typing, at four-digit resolution. Every discovery cohort repertoire had been produced on one sequencing platform. Five DR-DQ haplotypes were treated as single units for association and clustering because of strong linkage in the cohort. The aim of the study was to test whether cataloging public T cell receptors could identify signatures of past pathogen exposure. Using immunosequencing, the study profiled T cell repertoires from 500 to 800 subjects and related those repertoires to cytomegalovirus serostatus. To decide whether each TCR beta V gene segment behaved as functional or pseudogenic, an earlier analysis of several hundred of the donors relied on high-throughput TCR beta sequencing. To predict cytomegalovirus infection status, the study combined high-throughput TCR immunosequencing, statistical association of individual TCRs with disease status, and machine learning. In a later genetic analysis, genome-wide SNP genotypes for about 55% of the 666 donors were used, and that subset was treated as a discovery cohort. The paper's findings and limits, for the study overall: In a later analysis, 15,000 to 20,000 TCR beta sequences were associated with specific HLA alleles at a false discovery rate of 0.05. In vitro tests confirmed that a few of the cytomegalovirus-associated TCR beta chains recognize cytomegalovirus antigens. Presence/absence analyses assumed roughly uniform sequencing depth across donors, an assumption that may not hold. According to the authors, the approach could potentially be generalized to other disease states and immunological phenotypes. A cluster of highly shared sequence variants was judged likely to represent a technical artifact of the sequencing pipeline. The earlier analysis of some 560 of the donors excluded some 15 rarely observed V segments, including chromosome 9 orphons, because counts were too low. In the study, 150 to 200 TCR beta chains were listed as associated with cytomegalovirus. According to a later analysis, TCR association rates differed among HLA loci, with DRB1 alleles showing the most associated TCRs and HLA-C alleles showing the fewest. Most CMV-associated TCR beta chains appeared to be HLA-restricted in a later analysis, and the HLA associations seemed to be driven largely by CMV exposure. Cytomegalovirus status was reported to be diagnosed by the classifier with high specificity and sensitivity in both the original and validation cohorts. Most TCR sequences were seen in very few donors, while some public TCRs were found in many individuals. A later analysis reported that several top co-occurrence clusters appeared linked to parvovirus B19, influenza, CMV and Epstein-Barr virus. Broadly in line with IMGT annotations, most TCR beta V segments showed up in productive rearrangements about 87% or about 30% of the time in an earlier analysis of a few hundred of the donors. For the cohort, immune exposure information was limited to CMV serostatus. In a later genetic analysis, fewer N-insertions in productive TCRs were reported among donors in an Asian-associated ancestry cluster than the approximately 670-donor mean. Some IMGT-functional V segments, including TRBV6-2 and TRBV6-3, could not be told apart with the 87-base-pair reads, so those segments were excluded. When HLA alleles, especially DR and DQ, strongly co-occurred, attributing TCR associations to individual alleles was difficult. Because HLA typing was missing for some donors at each locus, association tests included only the typed subset. A further reported finding was that TCR beta sequences accurately predicted the HLA-A and HLA-B alleles for most subjects in the first cohort. An association between a missense DCLRE1C variant and V-gene and J-gene trimming of TCR beta chains was found in a later genetic analysis and replicated in an independent cohort. Only TCR beta chains were sequenced in this cohort, and the absence of alpha or paired-chain data limited detectable features. Compared with equally common non-associated chains, HLA-associated TCR beta chains in a later analysis were more clonally expanded and had lower generation probabilities. Correlated functional status among segregating V segments might be attributable to linkage disequilibrium, but an unknown experimental factor could not be ruled out.

Libraries were built with the immunoSEQ multiplex PCR assay. For the multiplex PCR, a mixture combining 60 forward primers for TCR Vbeta segments and 13 reverse primers for TCR Jbeta segments was used. The CDR3 region of rearranged TCR beta genes was amplified from genomic DNA with a multiplex PCR assay. Amplified TCR beta libraries were sequenced as 87-base-pair reads on the Illumina HiSeq System. As for how the authors treated the data: A later analysis counted 65 million to 90 million unique TCR beta chains across the 550 to 750 repertoires, and 10 million to 12 million of these chains were shared by at least two donors. A nearest-neighbor algorithm error-corrected the raw reads and collapsed the reads into unique sequences, merging closely related sequences to remove PCR and sequencing errors. Alignment of CDR3 sequences to IMGT reference sequences was used to assign V, D and J gene segments. For a sequence to be retained, a match of at least six nucleotides was required to both a V gene segment and a J gene segment. A rearrangement was called productive if the CDR3 had no stop codons and remained in frame with V and J, and every other rearrangement was called non-productive. Following IMGT convention, CDR3 was defined as the stretch from the second conserved V-encoded cysteine up to the conserved J-encoded phenylalanine. In an earlier analysis of just under 600 of the donors, sequences lacking an unambiguous match to a single V gene segment were excluded. An earlier analysis of fewer than 650 of the donors classified V segments as functional when productive rearrangements were above 56.7% and as segregating when the standard deviation between donors was above 5%. A statistical classification framework was developed to diagnose cytomegalovirus status using the catalog of TCR beta chain sequences. V and J gene assignment, in a later analysis, came from comparing TCR nucleotide sequences with IMGT/GENE-DB human TR gene sequences. In a later analysis, CDR3 sequences and most-parsimonious VDJ recombination scenarios were assigned using the TCRdist pipeline. In a later analysis, each TCR beta chain was defined by its CDR3 amino acid sequence together with its V-gene family, and reads without a unique V-gene family were excluded. In a later analysis, around 650 highly shared, low-generation-probability nucleotide sequences were removed to address suspected cross-contamination and a sequencing artifact. For each public chain, a later analysis derived a clonal expansion index from normalized ranks of inferred template counts within each repertoire. In a later analysis, generation probabilities were computed using a VDJ recombination model fitted to out-of-frame rearrangements, and the results were checked against IGoR. Hypergeometric tests were used in a later analysis to score TCR-TCR, TCR-HLA and TCR-CMV co-occurrence, with a repertoire-size bias correction applied to the TCR pairs. To estimate false discovery rates, a later analysis permuted the HLA or CMV assignments 20 times. A later analysis grouped co-occurring TCRs with DBSCAN, adding TCRdist sequence similarity when clustering within HLA-allele-positive subsets. Repertoires with fewer than 30,000 or more than 120,000 public chains were left out of co-occurrence clustering, as were five repertoires with anomalous nucleotide sharing. What TCRdb holds here is the immuneACCESS table cut down to in-frame rearrangements. Part of the clones is not present; checked against another copy, under half of the missing clones reflect an unresolved V gene, and the others are unexplained. V and J calls and clone size are copied from that table; D and trimming were computed from the DNA. Recorded for this sample are about 140,000 clones; about 61% of them occurred a single time. The ten largest account for less than 2.5% of the sample.

The cohort consisted of 600 to 700 healthy bone marrow donors. At the time of sampling, all cohort members were nominally healthy, though unrecorded immune exposures were likely present. The donor tested CMV seronegative, placing the donor among the 300 to 450 seronegative members of the cohort. A peripheral blood sample was provided by each donor, and peripheral blood mononuclear cells were used for TCR beta sequencing. Genomic DNA was extracted from the blood cell samples with the Qiagen DNeasy Blood Extraction Kit. The CDR3 measures 12 amino acids from cysteine to phenylalanine. Only CDR3 DNA remains: 36 bases, in frame from the first base. Via the germline V gene, CDR1 is MNHEY and CDR2 SVGAGI. V drops 10 bases and J drops 5 bases, leaving 11 bases in between. With respect to this clone: Its antigen target is currently unknown. Base qualities are missing; no much larger clone stands one base away.

The TCR comes from a woman in her 40s in good health and CMV-seronegative. The sequenced sample was PBMCs. The receptor chain draws on TRBV6-5 and TRBJ1-4; tentative D gene TRBD1, with 5 bases matching. In nucleotides, the sequence is TGTGCCACTAGGGACTCGAATGAAAAACTGTTTTTT. Translated, this gives CATRDSNEKLFF.